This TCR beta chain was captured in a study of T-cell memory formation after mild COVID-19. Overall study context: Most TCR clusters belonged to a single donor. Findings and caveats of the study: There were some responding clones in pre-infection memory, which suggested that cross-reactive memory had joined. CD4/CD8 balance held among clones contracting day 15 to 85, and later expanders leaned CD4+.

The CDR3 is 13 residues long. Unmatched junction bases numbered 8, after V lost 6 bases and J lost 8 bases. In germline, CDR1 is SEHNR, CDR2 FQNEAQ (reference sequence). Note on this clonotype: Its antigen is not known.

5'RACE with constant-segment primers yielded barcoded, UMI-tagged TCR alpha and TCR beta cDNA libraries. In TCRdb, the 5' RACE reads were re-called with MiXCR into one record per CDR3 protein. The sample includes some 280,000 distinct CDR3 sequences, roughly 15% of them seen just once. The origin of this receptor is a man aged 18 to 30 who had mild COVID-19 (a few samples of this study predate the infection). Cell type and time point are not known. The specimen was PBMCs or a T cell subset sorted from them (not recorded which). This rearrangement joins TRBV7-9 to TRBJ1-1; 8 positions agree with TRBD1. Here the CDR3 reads CASRAGGSSEAFF. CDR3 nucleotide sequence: TGTGCCAGCAGAGCAGGGGGCTCTTCGGAAGCTTTCTTT.